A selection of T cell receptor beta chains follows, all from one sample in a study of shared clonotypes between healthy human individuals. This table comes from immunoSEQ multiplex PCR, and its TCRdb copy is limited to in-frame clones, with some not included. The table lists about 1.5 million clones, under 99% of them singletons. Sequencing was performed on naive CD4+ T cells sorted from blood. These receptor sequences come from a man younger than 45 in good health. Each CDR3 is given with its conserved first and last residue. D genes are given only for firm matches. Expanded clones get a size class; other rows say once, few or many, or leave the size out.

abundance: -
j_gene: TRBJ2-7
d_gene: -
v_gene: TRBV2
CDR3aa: CASNPDRLGYEQYF
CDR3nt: TGTGCCAGCAATCCTGACAGGTTGGGCTACGAGCAGTACTTC

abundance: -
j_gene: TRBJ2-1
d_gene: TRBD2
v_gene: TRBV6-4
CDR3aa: CASSRTSGIYNEQFF
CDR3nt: TGTGCCAGCAGTAGGACTAGCGGGATCTACAATGAGCAGTTCTTC

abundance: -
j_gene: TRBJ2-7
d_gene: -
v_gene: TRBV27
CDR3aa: CASRFYEQYF
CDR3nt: TGTGCCAGCAGGTTCTACGAGCAGTACTTC

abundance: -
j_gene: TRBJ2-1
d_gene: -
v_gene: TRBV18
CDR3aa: CASSREYNEQFF
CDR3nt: TGTGCCAGCTCCCGGGAGTATAATGAGCAGTTCTTC

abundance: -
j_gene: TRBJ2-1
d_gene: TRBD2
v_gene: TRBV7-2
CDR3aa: CAAGGAGNEQFF
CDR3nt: TGTGCCGCCGGGGGGGCGGGGAATGAGCAGTTCTTC

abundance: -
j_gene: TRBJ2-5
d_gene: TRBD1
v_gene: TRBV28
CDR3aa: CASSLPLRGRVETQYF
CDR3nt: TGTGCCAGCAGCCTCCCCCTCAGGGGGCGCGTTGAGACCCAGTACTTC

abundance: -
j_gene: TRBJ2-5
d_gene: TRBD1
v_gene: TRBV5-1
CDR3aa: CASSPRQGEETQYF
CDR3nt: TGCGCCAGCAGCCCCCGACAGGGGGAAGAGACCCAGTACTTC

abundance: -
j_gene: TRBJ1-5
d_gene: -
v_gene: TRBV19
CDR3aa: CASSLGTFGQPQHF
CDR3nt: TGTGCCAGTAGTTTGGGGACCTTCGGTCAGCCCCAGCATTTT

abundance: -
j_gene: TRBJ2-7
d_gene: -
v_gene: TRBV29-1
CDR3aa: CSVLTGTLYEQYF
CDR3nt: TGCAGCGTTTTGACAGGGACTCTCTACGAGCAGTACTTC

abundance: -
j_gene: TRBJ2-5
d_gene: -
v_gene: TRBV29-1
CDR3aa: CSSWTVETQYF
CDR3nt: TGCAGCTCTTGGACCGTAGAGACCCAGTACTTC

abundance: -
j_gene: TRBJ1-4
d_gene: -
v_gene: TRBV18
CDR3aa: CASSLLPSRQPNEKLFF
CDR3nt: TGTGCCAGCTCACTATTGCCTTCGCGACAGCCTAATGAAAAACTGTTTTTT

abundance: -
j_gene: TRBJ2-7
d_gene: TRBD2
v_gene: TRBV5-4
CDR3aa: CASSTGGGSEQYF
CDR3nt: TGTGCCAGCAGCACCGGGGGAGGGTCCGAGCAGTACTTC

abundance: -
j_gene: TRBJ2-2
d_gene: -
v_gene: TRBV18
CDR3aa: CASSPRGTGELFF
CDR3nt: TGTGCCAGCTCACCCCGCGGCACCGGGGAGCTGTTTTTT

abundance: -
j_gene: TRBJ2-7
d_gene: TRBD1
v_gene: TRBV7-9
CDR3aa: CASNERGQLSYEQYF
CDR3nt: TGTGCCAGCAACGAAAGGGGACAGCTCTCCTACGAGCAGTACTTC

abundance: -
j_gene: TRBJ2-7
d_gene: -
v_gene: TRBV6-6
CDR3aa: CASSWRGAPYEQYF
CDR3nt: TGTGCCAGCAGTTGGAGGGGGGCCCCCTACGAGCAGTACTTC

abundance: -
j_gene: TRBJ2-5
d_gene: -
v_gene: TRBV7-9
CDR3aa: CASSQQGTETQYF
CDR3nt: TGTGCCAGCAGCCAACAGGGAACAGAGACCCAGTACTTC

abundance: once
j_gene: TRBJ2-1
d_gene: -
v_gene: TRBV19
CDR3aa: CASSDGSVNNEQFF
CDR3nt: TGTGCCAGTAGTGACGGGAGTGTCAACAATGAGCAGTTCTTC

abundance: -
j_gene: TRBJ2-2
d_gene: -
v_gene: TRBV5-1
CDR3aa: CASSLDQGGSTGELFF
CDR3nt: TGCGCCAGCAGCTTGGATCAGGGTGGGTCCACCGGGGAGCTGTTTTTT

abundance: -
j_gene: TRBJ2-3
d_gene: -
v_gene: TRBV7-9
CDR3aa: CASSFSRPESTTDTQYF
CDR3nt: TGTGCCAGCAGCTTTTCCAGACCGGAGAGTACGACAGATACGCAGTATTTT

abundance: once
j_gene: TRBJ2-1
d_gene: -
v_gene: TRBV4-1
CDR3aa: CASSQTQYNEQFF
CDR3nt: TGCGCCAGCAGCCAAACTCAATACAATGAGCAGTTCTTC

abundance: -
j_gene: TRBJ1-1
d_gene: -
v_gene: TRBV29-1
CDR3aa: CSVRQVSHNTEAFF
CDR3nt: TGCAGCGTGAGGCAGGTCTCCCATAACACTGAAGCTTTCTTT

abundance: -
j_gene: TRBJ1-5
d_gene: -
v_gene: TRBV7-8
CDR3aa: CASSLAYQPQHF
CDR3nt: TGTGCCAGCAGCTTAGCATATCAGCCCCAGCATTTT

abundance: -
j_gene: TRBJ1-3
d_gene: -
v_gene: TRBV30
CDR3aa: CAWSNGLSGNTIYF
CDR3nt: TGTGCCTGGAGTAACGGTCTCTCTGGAAACACCATATATTTT

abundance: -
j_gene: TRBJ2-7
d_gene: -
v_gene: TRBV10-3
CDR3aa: CAISERGRGSKYEQYF
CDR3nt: TGTGCCATCAGTGAGAGGGGCAGGGGAAGTAAGTACGAGCAGTACTTC

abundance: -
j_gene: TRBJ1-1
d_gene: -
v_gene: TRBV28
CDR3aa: CASRAGTLNTEAFF
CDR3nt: TGTGCCAGCAGAGCCGGGACACTGAACACTGAAGCTTTCTTT

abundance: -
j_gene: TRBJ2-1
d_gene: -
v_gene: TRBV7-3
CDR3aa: CASSFIGQNNEQFF
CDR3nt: TGTGCCAGCAGCTTTATTGGGCAGAACAATGAGCAGTTCTTC

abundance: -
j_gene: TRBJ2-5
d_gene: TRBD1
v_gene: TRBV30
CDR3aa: CAWAGGLKETQYF
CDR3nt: TGTGCCTGGGCAGGGGGCCTGAAAGAGACCCAGTACTTC

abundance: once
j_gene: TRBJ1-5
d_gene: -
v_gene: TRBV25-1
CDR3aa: CASRGVGGNQPQHF
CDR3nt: TGTGCCAGCAGGGGGGTCGGAGGCAATCAGCCCCAGCATTTT

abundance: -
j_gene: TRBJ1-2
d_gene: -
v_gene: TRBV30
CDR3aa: CAWSSGAHDYGYTF
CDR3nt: TGTGCCTGGAGTTCGGGGGCGCATGACTATGGCTACACCTTC